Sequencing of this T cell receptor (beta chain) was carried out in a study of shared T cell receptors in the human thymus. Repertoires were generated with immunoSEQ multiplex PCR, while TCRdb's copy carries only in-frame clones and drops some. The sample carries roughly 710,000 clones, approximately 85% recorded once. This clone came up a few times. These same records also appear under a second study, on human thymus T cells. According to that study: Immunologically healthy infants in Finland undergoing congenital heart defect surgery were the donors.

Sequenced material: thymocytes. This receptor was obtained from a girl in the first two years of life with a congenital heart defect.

CDR3 sequence reads: CASGGGPGNTIYF. DNA of the CDR3: TGCGCCAGCGGCGGGGGGCCAGGAAACACCATATATTTT. The gene calls are TRBV5-1 and TRBJ1-3; perhaps TRBD1 as D (6 bases). The CDR3 runs 13 residues. Germline V gene lookup returns CDR1 SGHRS and CDR2 YFSETQ. Trimming shortened V by 7 bases and J by 4 bases, and 12 bases separated the two germline ends.